This record covers a single TCR beta chain. As handled by the study authors: Reference gene primer amplification yielded estimated nucleated cell counts. Method: immunoSEQ multiplex PCR; TCRdb's copy keeps in-frame clones and lacks some. V, J and clone size derive from that table, while D and trimming were established from the DNA sequence. This table holds more than 150,000 clones, roughly 80% found once. This entry comes from a study of blood T cell repertoires in COVID-19. At the level of the study: Donors in the United States, Italy and Spain gave samples during acute or convalescent COVID-19. In each case, the material was cDNA or gDNA derived from T cells, B-cell-depleted T cells, or PBMCs.

This CDR3 is built from 13 residues. Germline V gene sequence: CDR1 SQVTM, CDR2 ANQGSEA. V was shortened by 5 bases and J by 1 base, with 11 bases between the two germline ends. This rearrangement joins TRBV29-1 to TRBJ1-1; D not resolved. This TCR derives from a human donor in a cohort sampled during active COVID-19. The sample taken for sequencing was peripheral blood. The CDR3 spells CSVRGPENTEAFF. The CDR3 bases are TGCAGCGTTAGAGGGCCCGAGAACACTGAAGCTTTCTTT.